Listed below are T cell receptor beta chains from one sample, sequenced in a study of blood T cells in healthy people across ages. TCRdb reprocessed the 5' RACE reads via MiXCR and lists one record per CDR3 protein. The sample contains 630,000 or so distinct CDR3 sequences, approximately 30% of which appear only once. Material for sequencing was blood. These receptors were taken from a woman older than 75 in good health. CDR3s include the opening cysteine and the closing phenylalanine or tryptophan. Clone size is stated in some rows and not others, as once, few, many or a class when expanded.

many | TRBV5-1 | CASSTGDLRGPYWNTEAFF
NA | TRBV7-9 | CASNTAQYNEQFF
many | TRBV5-6 | CASSFGDQGYEQYF
NA | TRBV6-4 | CASGQGGNEQFF
NA | TRBV11-2 | CASSLAGGAVSYEQYF
NA | TRBV9 | CASNSDSSYEQYF
NA | TRBV4-2 | CASSLRWGGRYEQYF
many | TRBV30 | CAWSVGGEQFF
few | TRBV5-5 | CASSRGQGWSEQYF
many | TRBV3-1 | CASSQAPTYTYEQYF
few | TRBV14 | CASSQDHTEAFF
many | TRBV10-3 | CAISQTSGAQDTQYF
NA | TRBV7-9 | CASSSGRGDWNEQYF
NA | TRBV12-3/TRBV12-4 | CASSSQRADTQYF
few | TRBV12-3/TRBV12-4 | CASRRTLDSPLHF
NA | TRBV20-1 | CSANRRGGTADTQYF
NA | TRBV27 | CASSAGPAMTQYF
once | TRBV7-2 | CASSPAGGSYEQYF
NA | TRBV20-1 | CSARDSAGGGNEQFF
NA | TRBV20-1 | CSSFRGAVRGYTF
NA | TRBV7-9 | CASSLVAGTGHNEQFF
NA | TRBV30 | CAWLTGQTTNEKLFF
many | TRBV5-4 | CASSLTRGLAGGEQYF
many | TRBV6-5 | CASSLSPGEAFF
NA | TRBV21-1 | CANSNTSRETNYGYTF
NA | TRBV20-1 | CSASSDWPSSYEQYF
many | TRBV20-1 | CSASSGGAGEQFF
NA | TRBV3-1 | CASSRREQETQYF
many | TRBV4-2 | CASSPGRSGGSIGYTF
NA | TRBV7-2 | CASSLLGPRNIQYF
many | TRBV29-1 | CSVGDIYSNQPQHF
many | TRBV18 | CASSPLPSDNEQFF
many | TRBV5-1 | CASSLTGAGANVLTF
NA | TRBV5-1 | CASSLARGAGNYGYTF
many | TRBV7-2 | CASSLARGGTDTQYF
many | TRBV2 | CASRLTGVYGYTF
NA | TRBV11-2 | CASSLDGTGGVEKLFF
many | TRBV3-1 | CASSQVGTRADTQYF
few | TRBV20-1 | CSALSPRQGLGSNQPQHF
many | TRBV30 | CAWSVVGDGYTF
many | TRBV3-1 | CASSPDSFTNYGYTF
many | TRBV5-1 | CASSLGGDTQYF
many | TRBV7-2 | CASSRRGVGETQYF
few | TRBV24-1 | CATSGAGGSYNEQFF
few | TRBV20-1 | CSARSYGQGVKGNQPQHF
many | TRBV12-3/TRBV12-4 | CASSWPTSGRASYEQYF
many | TRBV20-1 | CSAGFDRGTLENYNEQFF
NA | TRBV21-1 | CASSVPGTMPGQPQHF
many | TRBV6-2/TRBV6-3 | CASRRDRGAYEQYF
NA | TRBV29-1 | CSVALGVAKNIQFF
few | TRBV29-1 | CSAKGQGGSPLHF
many | TRBV3-1 | CASSQDPGSSSPLHF
NA | TRBV27 | CASRGSGANEQFF
NA | TRBV9 | CASSALAENGYGDTF